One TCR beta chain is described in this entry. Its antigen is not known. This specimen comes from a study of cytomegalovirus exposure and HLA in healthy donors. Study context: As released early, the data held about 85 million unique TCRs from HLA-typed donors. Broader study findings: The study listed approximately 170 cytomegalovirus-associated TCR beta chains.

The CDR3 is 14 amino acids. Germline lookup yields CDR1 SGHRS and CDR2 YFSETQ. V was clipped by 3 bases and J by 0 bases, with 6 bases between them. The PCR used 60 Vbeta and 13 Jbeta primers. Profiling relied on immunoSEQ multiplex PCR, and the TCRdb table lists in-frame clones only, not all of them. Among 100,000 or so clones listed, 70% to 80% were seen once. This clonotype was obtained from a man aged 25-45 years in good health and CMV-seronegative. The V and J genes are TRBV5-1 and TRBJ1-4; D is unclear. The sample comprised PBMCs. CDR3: CASSSTATNEKLFF. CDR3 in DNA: TGCGCCAGCAGCTCTACAGCAACTAATGAAAAACTGTTTTTT.